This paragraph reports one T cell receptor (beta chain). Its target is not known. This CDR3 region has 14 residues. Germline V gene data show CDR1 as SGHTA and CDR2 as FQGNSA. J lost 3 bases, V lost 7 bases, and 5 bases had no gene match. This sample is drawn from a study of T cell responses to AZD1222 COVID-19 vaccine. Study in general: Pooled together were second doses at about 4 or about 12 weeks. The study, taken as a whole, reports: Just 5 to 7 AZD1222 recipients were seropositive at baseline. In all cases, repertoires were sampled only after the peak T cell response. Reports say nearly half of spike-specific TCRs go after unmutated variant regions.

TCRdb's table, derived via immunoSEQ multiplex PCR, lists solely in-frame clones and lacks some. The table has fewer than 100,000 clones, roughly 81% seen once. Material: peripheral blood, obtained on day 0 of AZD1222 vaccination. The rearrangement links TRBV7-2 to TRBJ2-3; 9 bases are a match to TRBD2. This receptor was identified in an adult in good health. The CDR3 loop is CASTVGLATDTQYF. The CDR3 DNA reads TGTGCCAGCACCGTGGGACTAGCTACAGATACGCAGTATTTT.